The 22 T cell receptor beta chains in this list originate from one sample, sequenced in a study of T cells in Graves' hyperthyroidism and ophthalmopathy. TCR beta CDR3 region amplification was performed from RNA transcripts. With the HTBI primer set, the TCR CDR3 went through a first round of RT-PCR. TCRdb re-derived calls from the multiplex PCR reads in MiXCR, one entry per CDR3 protein. The sample yields roughly 400,000 distinct CDR3 sequences, more than 13% seen once. The material sequenced was blood. Receptor source: a man aged 50-60 years with Graves' ophthalmopathy.

Worth noting for this clonotype: An end of the junction differs from the germline gene, which may be a read error. The rearrangement links TRBV20-1 to TRBJ1-5; unclear D gene. Germline V gene sequence: CDR1 DFQATT, CDR2 SNEGSKA (reference sequence). CDR3 length equals 12 residues. The CDR3 protein is CSARHSNRPQHF. The CDR3 DNA follows: TGCAGTGCTAGACACAGCAATCGGCCCCAGCATTTT.

This clonotype was found many times. The chain's CDR3 is CASSRRTGLNTEAFF. In DNA, the CDR3 is TGTGCCAGCAGTCGACGGACAGGCCTGAACACTGAAGCTTTCTTT. The V gene is TRBV6-1, the J gene TRBJ1-1, with TRBD1 identical over 7 bases. In germline, CDR1 is MNHNS, CDR2 SASEGT. The CDR3 runs 15 residues. V gave up 5 bases and J gave up 0 bases; unmatched junction bases: 6.

A remark on this clonotype: A much larger clone lies one base from this, so it may be a read error. As the CDR3 is not closed by the conserved phenylalanine or tryptophan, this likely results from a read error. This rearrangement joins TRBV29-1 to TRBJ2-1; 9 bases line up with TRBD1. The V segment lost 3 bases and the J segment 0 bases; nucleotides outside the gene matches: 3. Germline CDR1 reads SQVTM; CDR2 reads ANQGSEA. The CDR3 runs to 15 residues. Written as DNA, the CDR3 is TGCAGCGTTGACGGGACAGGGAGCTCCTACAATGAGCAGTTCTCC. This gives the protein CSVDGTGSSYNEQFS.

This clonotype was counted many times. V and J are TRBV11-3 and TRBJ2-1, with TRBD2 identical over 14 bases. This CDR3 is built from 20 residues. CDR1 and CDR2 (germline): SGHNT, YENEEA. The trim removed 1 base at V and 0 bases at J, leaving 8 bases unmatched. Here the CDR3 reads CASSLGRGLAGVSSYNEQFF. CDR3 in DNA: TGTGCCAGCAGCTTAGGAAGGGGACTAGCGGGAGTATCCTCCTACAATGAGCAGTTCTTC.

In this sample, this clonotype turned up once. A much larger clone sits a single nucleotide away, making a read error possible. This chain links TRBV29-1 with TRBJ2-7; TRBD1 agrees at 8 bases. This CDR3 has 18 residues. V lost 7 bases, J lost 6 bases, and 26 bases stayed unmatched. CDR1 and CDR2 from the germline V gene are SQVTM and ANQGSEA. The DNA of the CDR3 is TGCAGCGCTGGGGACCGGGACAGGTCATTCCCTTTGGGGTTCGAGCAGTACTTC. It encodes CSAGDRDRSFPLGFEQYF.

This clonotype showed up just a few times. The rearrangement uses TRBV20-1 and TRBJ2-3, with D possibly TRBD2 on 5 matching bases. Germline CDR1 reads DFQATT; CDR2 reads SNEGSKA (reference sequence). The CDR3 extends over 14 amino acids. Trimming removed 3 bases from V and 5 bases from J, with 15 bases in between. The CDR3 protein is CSASGRGVLDTQYF. CDR3 in DNA: TGCAGTGCTAGTGGTCGGGGTGTTTTAGATACGCAGTATTTT.

This clonotype was seen many times. V is TRBV2 and J is TRBJ2-1; the D gene is possibly TRBD2 (6 bases). CDR1 and CDR2 from the germline V gene are SNHLY and FYNNEI. The CDR3 spans 16 residues. V was trimmed by 2 bases and J by 5 bases, leaving 16 bases between them. This chain's CDR3 is CASSERPAGLNNEQFF. The CDR3 DNA is TGTGCCAGCAGTGAACGTCCAGCGGGTTTGAACAATGAGCAGTTCTTC.

This clonotype was counted at least ten times. The V and J genes are TRBV7-9 and TRBJ2-3; no reliable D call. There are 13 residues in the CDR3. V dropped 5 bases and J dropped 3 bases, with 9 bases sitting between them. Looked up from germline, CDR1 is SEHNR and CDR2 is FQNEAQ (reference sequence). The CDR3 region has the DNA TGTGCCAGCAGCCCGACACGGACAGATACGCAGTATTTT. This codes for CASSPTRTDTQYF.

V is TRBV20-1 and J is TRBJ1-2, with D perhaps matching TRBD1 (5 bases). The CDR3 is 10 residues long. CDR1 and CDR2 from the germline V gene are DFQATT and SNEGSKA (reference sequence). The germline V and J ends were trimmed by 6 bases and 13 bases, with 15 bases remaining between them. CDR3 in amino acids: CSAAGRGGTF. The CDR3 coding sequence is TGCAGTGCGGCGGGGAGGGGAGGCACCTTC.

This clonotype was seen many times. The DNA of the CDR3 is TGTGCCAGCTCACCACCTCCAGGGGGCCATGAGCAGTTCTTC. Its protein product is CASSPPPGGHEQFF. The J gene is TRBJ2-1, the V gene TRBV18, with 8 bases lining up with TRBD1. With 0 bases clipped from V and 8 bases from J, the junction kept 3 bases outside the gene matches. CDR1 KGHSH and CDR2 LQKENI come from the germline V gene. CDR3 size: 14 residues.

This clonotype was detected ten times or more. This chain connects TRBV28 to TRBJ2-5; 10 bases map to TRBD2. Germline V CDR1 and CDR2: MDHEN, SYDVKM. This CDR3 has 16 amino acids. The trim removed 2 bases at V and 5 bases at J, leaving 8 bases unmatched. CDR3 coding DNA: TGTGCCAGCAGTTTAGGGGGTAGCGGGAGGTTTGAGACCCAGTACTTC. Its protein product is CASSLGGSGRFETQYF.

This clonotype was seen ten or more times. This sequence joins TRBV7-9 and TRBJ1-6; a possible D gene is TRBD1 (6 bases). The length of the CDR3 is 13 residues. Germline V lookup: CDR1 SEHNR, CDR2 FQNEAQ (reference sequence). V lost 3 bases, J lost 8 bases, and 8 bases lay in between. For the CDR3, the DNA is TGTGCCAGCAGCTTCGAGGGGGATTCACCCCTCCACTTT. Translation gives CASSFEGDSPLHF.

This clonotype was seen repeatedly, ten times or more. The genes are TRBV3-1 and TRBJ2-2; TRBD1 agrees at 7 bases. The germline V gene encodes CDR1 LGHDT and CDR2 YNNKEL (reference sequence). The CDR3 runs 15 residues. With 2 bases clipped from V and 7 bases from J, the junction kept 7 bases outside the gene matches. CDR3 bases: TGTGCCAGCAGCCAAAACAGGGGAGCAGGCGGGGAGCTGTTTTTT. Protein product: CASSQNRGAGGELFF.

A note on this clonotype: Its ends do not fully match the called genes, so a read error is possible. The chain has TRBV7-2 and TRBJ2-1, with 8 positions matching TRBD2. This CDR3 is built from 17 residues. Germline loops: CDR1 SGHTA, CDR2 FQGNSA. The CDR3 sequence is CVSSLDTSGGTYNEQFF. In DNA, the CDR3 is TGTGTCAGCAGCTTAGATACTAGCGGAGGTACCTACAATGAGCAGTTCTTC.

This clonotype occurred many times. The gene calls are TRBV5-1 and TRBJ2-7; 14 nucleotides match TRBD2. CDR3 length: 18 residues. The V segment lost 4 bases and the J segment 0 bases; nucleotides outside the gene matches: 9. Per the germline V gene, CDR1 is SGHRS and CDR2 is YFSETQ. CDR3 loop: CASSPGTSGRVTSYEQYF. CDR3 nucleotides: TGCGCCAGCAGCCCTGGGACTAGCGGGAGAGTAACCTCCTACGAGCAGTACTTC.

This clonotype was seen only a few times. The rearrangement links TRBV6-2 or TRBV6-3 to TRBJ2-2; TRBD1 matches at 7 bases. Per the germline V gene, CDR1 is MNHEY and CDR2 is SVGEGT. CDR3 length: 14 amino acids. J lost 6 bases, V lost 4 bases, and 5 bases had no gene match. The CDR3 DNA sequence: TGTGCCAGCAGTTCATACAGGGGTTCCGGGGAGCTGTTTTTT. Amino acid sequence: CASSSYRGSGELFF.

This clonotype was seen many times. The rearrangement uses TRBV7-9 and TRBJ2-3; the match to TRBD2 covers 12 bases. The CDR3 sequence is 18 residues long. CDR1 and CDR2 (germline): SEHNR, FQNEAQ (reference sequence). The V and J ends lost 5 bases and 0 bases, in that order; junction bases with no gene match: 9. CDR3 in DNA: TGTGCCAGCAGCGCCGCCGGGACTAGCGGGCCTAGCACAGATACGCAGTATTTT. As protein: CASSAAGTSGPSTDTQYF.

In this sample, this clonotype turned up a few times. This chain connects TRBV7-6 to TRBJ2-1, with 11 bases fitting TRBD2. In germline, CDR1 is SGHVS, CDR2 FNYEAQ. The CDR3 runs to 16 residues. Losses at the gene ends were 5 bases for V and 4 bases for J; bases not matched to a gene: 7. The CDR3 nucleotides read TGTGCCAGCAGCCCTTGGACTAGCGGGTCATACAATGAGCAGTTCTTC. It yields the protein CASSPWTSGSYNEQFF.

This clonotype was detected many times. The chain uses TRBV5-1 and TRBJ1-2; a weak D match, TRBD1 (5 bases). CDR1 is SGHRS, CDR2 YFSETQ, per germline. The CDR3 contains 14 residues. The V gene lost 7 bases and the J gene lost 6 bases, with 19 bases spanning the gap. Here the CDR3 DNA reads TGCGCCAGCCGACCTCCGGGACTGGTAAATGGCTACACCTTC. Translating gives CASRPPGLVNGYTF. The whole variable domain, filled in from reference TRBV5-1 and TRBJ1-2, reads KAGVTQTPRYLIKTRGQQVTLSCSPISGHRSVSWYQQTPGQGLQFLFEYFSETQRNKGNFPGRFSGRQFSNSRSEMNVSTLELGDSALYLCASRPPGLVNGYTFGSGTRLTVV.

This clonotype occurred many times. The chain links TRBV5-1 to TRBJ2-5; D may be TRBD2 (5 bases). V dropped 3 bases and J dropped 5 bases, with 8 bases sitting between them. Germline V gene sequence: CDR1 SGHRS, CDR2 YFSETQ. The CDR3 loop spans 12 amino acids. This CDR3 reads CASSSSSETQYF. The CDR3 DNA reads TGCGCCAGCAGCTCTAGCTCGGAGACCCAGTACTTC. The whole variable domain, filled in from reference TRBV5-1 and TRBJ2-5, reads KAGVTQTPRYLIKTRGQQVTLSCSPISGHRSVSWYQQTPGQGLQFLFEYFSETQRNKGNFPGRFSGRQFSNSRSEMNVSTLELGDSALYLCASSSSSETQYFGPGTRLLVL.

CDR3 DNA sequence: TGTGCCAGTAGTATATGGGACAGGGCGGGTACGGGAGAAGGGTCCGGGGAGCTGTTTTTT. The encoded protein is CASSIWDRAGTGEGSGELFF. The genes are TRBV19 and TRBJ2-2; 9 bases line up with TRBD1. The length of the CDR3 is 20 residues. The germline V gene has CDR1 LNHDA and CDR2 SQIVND (reference sequence). Losses at the gene ends were 2 bases for V and 6 bases for J; bases not matched to a gene: 19.

In regard to this clonotype: At one of its ends the junction is not consistent with the germline gene, which may arise from a read error. The chain uses TRBV20-1 and TRBJ2-5; 11 bases match TRBD2. In germline, CDR1 is DFQATT, CDR2 SNEGSKA (reference sequence). This CDR3 has 15 residues. The CDR3: CSAGDSGRAGETQYF. The CDR3 region has the DNA TGCAGTGCTGGAGATAGCGGGAGGGCCGGAGAGACCCAGTACTTC.